This TCR beta chain stems from a study of cytomegalovirus exposure and HLA in healthy donors. Overall study: A data release that came early held about 89 million unique TCRs from HLA-typed donors.

Researchers ran the PCR with 60 Vbeta and 13 Jbeta primers. TCRdb's table, derived via immunoSEQ multiplex PCR, lists solely in-frame clones and lacks some. The data hold around 50,000 clones, with 72% observed a single time. General study points: CMV serostatus was the only immune exposure information that was available. Later, an analysis showed that TCR beta chains associated with HLA were more clonally expanded than others that were equally common. Researchers catalogued roughly 150 TCR beta chains as cytomegalovirus-associated.

As concerns this clone: Its target is not known.

This sequence originates from a man between 25 and 39 years old in good health and CMV-seronegative. The sequenced sample consisted of PBMCs.

The CDR3 coding sequence is TGTGCCAGCAGCGTAGTGGACAGGGGCTACAATGAGCAGTTCTTC. Its translation: CASSVVDRGYNEQFF. The V gene is TRBV9, the J gene TRBJ2-1, with 9 bases aligning to TRBD1. The CDR3 runs to 15 residues. V was clipped by 0 bases and J by 3 bases; unmatched bases: 1. Germline CDR1 and CDR2: SGDLS and YYNGEE.